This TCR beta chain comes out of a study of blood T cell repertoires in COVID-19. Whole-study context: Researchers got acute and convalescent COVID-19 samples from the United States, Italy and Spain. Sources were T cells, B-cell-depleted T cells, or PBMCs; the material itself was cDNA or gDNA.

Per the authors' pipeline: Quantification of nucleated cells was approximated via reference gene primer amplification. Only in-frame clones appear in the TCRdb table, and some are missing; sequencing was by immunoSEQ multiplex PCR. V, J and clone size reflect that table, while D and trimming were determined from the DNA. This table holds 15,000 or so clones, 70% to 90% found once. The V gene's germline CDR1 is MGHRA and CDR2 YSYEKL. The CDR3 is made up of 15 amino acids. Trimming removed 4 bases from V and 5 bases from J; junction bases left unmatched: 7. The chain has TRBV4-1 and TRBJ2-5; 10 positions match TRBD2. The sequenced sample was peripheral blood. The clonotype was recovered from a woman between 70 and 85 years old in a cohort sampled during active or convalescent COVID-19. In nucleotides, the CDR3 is TGCGCCAGCAGCCGGCTAGCGGGGGTGTTTGAGACCCAGTACTTC. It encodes CASSRLAGVFETQYF.